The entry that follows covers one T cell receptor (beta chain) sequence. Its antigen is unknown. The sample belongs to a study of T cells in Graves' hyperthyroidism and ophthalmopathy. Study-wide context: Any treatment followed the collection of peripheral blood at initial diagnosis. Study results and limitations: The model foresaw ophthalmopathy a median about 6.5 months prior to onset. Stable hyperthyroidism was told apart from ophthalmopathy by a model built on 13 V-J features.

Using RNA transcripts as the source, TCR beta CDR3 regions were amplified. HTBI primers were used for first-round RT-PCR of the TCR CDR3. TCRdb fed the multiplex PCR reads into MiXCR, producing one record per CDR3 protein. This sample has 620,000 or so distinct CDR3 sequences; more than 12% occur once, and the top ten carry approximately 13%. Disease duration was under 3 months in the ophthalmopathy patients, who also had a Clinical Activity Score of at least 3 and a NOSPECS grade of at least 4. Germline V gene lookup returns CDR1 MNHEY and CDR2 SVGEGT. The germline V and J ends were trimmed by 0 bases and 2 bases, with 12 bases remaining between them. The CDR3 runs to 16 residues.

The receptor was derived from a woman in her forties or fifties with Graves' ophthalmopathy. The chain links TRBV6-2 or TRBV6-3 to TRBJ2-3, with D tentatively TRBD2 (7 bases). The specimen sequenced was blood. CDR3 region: CASSYSGGRATDTQYF. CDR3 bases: TGTGCCAGCAGTTACTCAGGGGGGAGGGCCACAGATACGCAGTATTTT.